A selection of T cell receptor beta chains follows, all from one sample in a study of preoperative IRX-2 immunotherapy in early breast cancer. Sequencing was performed with immunoSEQ multiplex PCR; in TCRdb, only in-frame clones are kept and a portion is missing. This table has roughly 34,000 clones, about 90% appearing once. This material consisted of tumor tissue, taken after IRX-2 immunotherapy. The receptor set was obtained from a human donor with breast cancer. Both conserved end residues are part of each CDR3. A D gene is named only where the DNA matches it firmly. Expanded clones are given a class, and other clones once, few, many or no size at all.

size: -; J: TRBJ2-5; V: TRBV18; D: -; length: 15; CDR3: CASSPEQTGQETQYF; DNA: TGTGCCAGCTCACCGGAACAAACAGGGCAAGAGACCCAGTACTTC
size: once; J: TRBJ2-5; V: TRBV11-3; D: TRBD2; length: 15; CDR3: CASSSTSGVEETQYF; DNA: TGTGCCAGCAGCTCGACTAGCGGGGTTGAAGAGACCCAGTACTTC
size: once; J: TRBJ2-7; V: TRBV19; D: -; length: 13; CDR3: CASSIRDNTEQYF; DNA: TGTGCCAGTAGTATTAGGGACAACACTGAGCAGTACTTC
size: -; J: TRBJ2-7; V: TRBV18; D: TRBD2; length: 16; CDR3: CASSPPARLAGSEQYF; DNA: TGTGCCAGCTCACCCCCCGCGAGACTAGCGGGATCCGAGCAGTACTTC
size: -; J: TRBJ1-4; V: TRBV18; D: -; length: 15; CDR3: CASSPAQGTNEKLFF; DNA: TGTGCCAGCTCACCCGCCCAGGGGACTAATGAAAAACTGTTTTTT
size: once; J: TRBJ1-5; V: TRBV9; D: TRBD1; length: 15; CDR3: CASSEAQGGGQPQHF; DNA: TGTGCCAGCAGTGAAGCCCAAGGGGGCGGTCAGCCCCAGCATTTT
size: -; J: TRBJ1-4; V: TRBV7-1; D: -; length: 13; CDR3: CASSLAQNSKLFF; DNA: TGTGCCAGCAGCTTAGCCCAGAATTCTAAACTGTTTTTT
size: -; J: TRBJ2-7; V: TRBV10-3; D: TRBD1; length: 16; CDR3: CAISEWAGGGNDEQYF; DNA: TGTGCCATCAGTGAGTGGGCAGGGGGTGGGAACGACGAGCAGTACTTC
size: -; J: TRBJ1-2; V: TRBV6-9; D: -; length: 11; CDR3: CATTRQLGYTF; DNA: TGTGCCACCACTCGGCAGCTTGGCTACACCTTC
size: -; J: TRBJ2-6; V: TRBV11-3; D: -; length: 14; CDR3: CASRHREGANVLTF; DNA: TGTGCCAGCAGACACAGGGAGGGGGCCAACGTCCTGACTTTC
size: -; J: TRBJ2-2; V: TRBV11-3; D: TRBD2; length: 17; CDR3: CASSLEGRAHNTGELFF; DNA: TGTGCCAGCAGCTTAGAGGGGAGGGCCCACAACACCGGGGAGCTGTTTTTT
size: -; J: TRBJ2-2; V: TRBV6-8; D: -; length: 19; CDR3: CAISAWSQAAGVGTGELFF; DNA: TGTGCCATCAGTGCGTGGTCTCAAGCCGCTGGGGTCGGCACCGGGGAGCTGTTTTTT
size: -; J: TRBJ1-2; V: TRBV6-8; D: -; length: 13; CDR3: CASSYGANYGYTF; DNA: TGTGCCAGCAGTTACGGGGCTAACTATGGCTACACCTTC
size: -; J: TRBJ2-7; V: TRBV18; D: -; length: 15; CDR3: CASSSYGASSYEQYF; DNA: TGTGCCAGCTCATCCTATGGGGCTAGCTCCTACGAGCAGTACTTC
size: -; J: TRBJ1-1; V: TRBV19; D: TRBD1; length: 14; CDR3: CASMGQGASTEAFF; DNA: TGTGCCAGTATGGGACAGGGGGCGTCGACTGAAGCTTTCTTT
size: -; J: TRBJ2-7; V: TRBV19; D: TRBD2; length: 14; CDR3: CASSPLAGGHEQYF; DNA: TGTGCCAGTAGTCCCCTAGCGGGAGGACACGAGCAGTACTTC
size: -; J: TRBJ2-1; V: TRBV7-6; D: TRBD2; length: 19; CDR3: CASSLVPPFVAGEYNEQFF; DNA: TGTGCCAGCAGCTTAGTGCCCCCTTTTGTAGCGGGGGAGTACAATGAGCAGTTCTTC
size: -; J: TRBJ1-1; V: TRBV5-1; D: -; length: 14; CDR3: CASSLEGGNTEAFF; DNA: TGCGCCAGCAGCTTGGAAGGGGGGAACACTGAAGCTTTCTTT
size: -; J: TRBJ2-3; V: TRBV11-3; D: TRBD1; length: 15; CDR3: CASSRQGRPTDTQYF; DNA: TGTGCCAGCAGTCGACAGGGGAGGCCCACAGATACGCAGTATTTT
size: -; J: TRBJ2-3; V: TRBV6-8; D: TRBD1; length: 14; CDR3: CASSDGQGADTQYF; DNA: TGTGCCAGCAGTGACGGACAGGGGGCAGATACGCAGTATTTT
size: -; J: TRBJ2-6; V: TRBV5-1; D: -; length: 18; CDR3: CASSLEPGVFSGANVLTF; DNA: TGCGCCAGCAGCTTGGAACCGGGGGTATTCTCTGGGGCCAACGTCCTGACTTTC
size: few; J: TRBJ2-1; V: TRBV6-4; D: TRBD2; length: 15; CDR3: CASSPPGGKYNEQFF; DNA: TGTGCCAGCAGTCCACCCGGGGGGAAGTACAATGAGCAGTTCTTC
size: -; J: TRBJ2-2; V: TRBV12-5; D: -; length: 15; CDR3: CASGPGHGNTGELFF; DNA: TGTGCTAGTGGTCCAGGACACGGTAACACCGGGGAGCTGTTTTTT
size: -; J: TRBJ1-3; V: TRBV11-3; D: TRBD1; length: 16; CDR3: CASSFQDRVRGNTIYF; DNA: TGTGCCAGCAGCTTTCAGGACAGGGTTCGCGGAAACACCATATATTTT
size: once; J: TRBJ1-2; V: TRBV18; D: TRBD1; length: 13; CDR3: CASSRTGSYGYTF; DNA: TGTGCCAGCTCAAGGACAGGGTCCTATGGCTACACCTTC
size: -; J: TRBJ2-3; V: TRBV6-8; D: -; length: 15; CDR3: CASSYAGGSTDTQYF; DNA: TGTGCCAGCAGTTACGCCGGGGGCTCTACAGATACGCAGTATTTT
size: -; J: TRBJ2-3; V: TRBV6-8; D: TRBD2; length: 13; CDR3: CASSSGGRDTQYF; DNA: TGTGCCAGCTCTAGCGGGGGGCGGGATACGCAGTATTTT
size: few; J: TRBJ1-1; V: TRBV6-8; D: -; length: 14; CDR3: CASSTQGLGTEAFF; DNA: TGTGCCAGCTCGACCCAGGGGTTAGGCACTGAAGCTTTCTTT
size: -; J: TRBJ2-1; V: TRBV11-3; D: -; length: 16; CDR3: CASSPPRSRGRDEQFF; DNA: TGTGCCAGCAGCCCCCCCCGGAGCAGGGGAAGGGATGAGCAGTTCTTC
size: -; J: TRBJ1-1; V: TRBV6-7; D: TRBD1; length: 14; CDR3: CASSKGTGNTRAFF; DNA: TGTGCCAGCAGTAAAGGGACAGGGAATACAAGAGCTTTCTTT
size: -; J: TRBJ2-1; V: TRBV11-3; D: -; length: 15; CDR3: CASSLSVGQYNEQFF; DNA: TGTGCCAGCAGCTTAAGCGTAGGTCAATACAATGAGCAGTTCTTC
size: -; J: TRBJ1-3; V: TRBV7-1; D: -; length: 13; CDR3: CASSLARGNTIYF; DNA: TGTGCCAGCAGCTTAGCCAGGGGAAACACCATATATTTT
size: -; J: TRBJ2-3; V: TRBV6-8; D: -; length: 14; CDR3: CAISVGLATDTQYF; DNA: TGTGCCATCAGTGTAGGACTGGCCACAGATACGCAGTATTTT
size: -; J: TRBJ1-2; V: TRBV4-1; D: -; length: 15; CDR3: CASSHGDIRDYGYTF; DNA: TGCGCCAGCAGCCACGGGGACATAAGGGACTATGGCTACACCTTC
size: -; J: TRBJ2-3; V: TRBV6-8; D: -; length: 12; CDR3: CASSYLRSTQYF; DNA: TGTGCCAGCAGTTACTTAAGGAGCACGCAGTATTTT
size: once; J: TRBJ2-1; V: TRBV6-8; D: TRBD2; length: 15; CDR3: CAISLGTSKGHEQFF; DNA: TGTGCCATCAGTCTCGGGACTAGCAAAGGCCATGAGCAGTTCTTC
size: once; J: TRBJ1-2; V: TRBV19; D: TRBD1; length: 14; CDR3: CATRGQGASYGYTF; DNA: TGTGCCACCAGAGGACAGGGGGCTAGCTATGGCTACACCTTC
size: -; J: TRBJ2-5; V: TRBV18; D: -; length: 12; CDR3: CASSPPAETQYF; DNA: TGTGCCAGCTCACCACCGGCAGAGACCCAGTACTTC